This TCR beta chain was recovered during a study of post-analysis software for immune sequencing data. Whole-study results and caveats: About 5 TRBV segments were more frequent in patients than controls; TRBV5-6, TRBV5-1 and TRBV20-1 belonged to this group. With F measure, samples from one preparation batch clustered together strongly. Patients with multiple sclerosis recorded significantly lower normalized Chao1 diversity than controls, the study found.

Unique molecular identifiers were carried by the TCR beta cDNA libraries. TCRdb itself ran the PCR reads through MiXCR, one entry per CDR3 protein. The table includes 650,000 to 850,000 distinct CDR3 sequences, around 50% detected once. Germline V gene sequence: CDR1 MNHNY, CDR2 SVGAGI (reference sequence). The CDR3 is 15 residues long. Notes on this clonotype: Its specificity is not known.

The sample taken for sequencing was blood. The chain carries TRBV6-6 and TRBJ2-4; TRBD1 matches at 8 bases. The DNA end is more similar to TRBJ2-7, so the J call may be wrong. This sequence originates from a girl aged 5 to 17 with multiple sclerosis. This CDR3 reads CASSSLDREINEQYF. The CDR3 DNA reads as TGTGCCAGCAGTTCCCTGGACAGGGAAATAAACGAGCAGTACTTC.